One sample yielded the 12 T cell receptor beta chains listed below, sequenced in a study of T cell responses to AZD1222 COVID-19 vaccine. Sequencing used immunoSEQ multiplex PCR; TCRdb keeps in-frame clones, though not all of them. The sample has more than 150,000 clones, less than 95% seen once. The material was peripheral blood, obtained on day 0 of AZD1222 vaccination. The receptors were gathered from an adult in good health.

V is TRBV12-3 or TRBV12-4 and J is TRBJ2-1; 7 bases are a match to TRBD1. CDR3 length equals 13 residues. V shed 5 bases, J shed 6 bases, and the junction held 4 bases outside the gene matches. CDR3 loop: CASSNTGANEQFF. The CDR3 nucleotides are TGTGCCAGCAGTAATACAGGGGCCAATGAGCAGTTCTTC.

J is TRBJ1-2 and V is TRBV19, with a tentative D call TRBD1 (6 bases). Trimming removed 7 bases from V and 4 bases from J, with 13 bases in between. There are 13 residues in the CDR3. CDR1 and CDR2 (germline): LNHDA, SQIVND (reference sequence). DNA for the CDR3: TGTGCCAGTATCACACAGGGCAGCTATGGCTACACCTTC. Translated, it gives CASITQGSYGYTF.

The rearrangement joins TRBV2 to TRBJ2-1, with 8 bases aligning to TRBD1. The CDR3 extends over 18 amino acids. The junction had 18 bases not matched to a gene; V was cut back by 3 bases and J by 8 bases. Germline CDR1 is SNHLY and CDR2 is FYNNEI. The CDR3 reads CASSESGQGLRSEDEQFF. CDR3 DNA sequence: TGTGCCAGCAGTGAGTCAGGACAGGGACTCAGAAGTGAGGATGAGCAGTTCTTC.

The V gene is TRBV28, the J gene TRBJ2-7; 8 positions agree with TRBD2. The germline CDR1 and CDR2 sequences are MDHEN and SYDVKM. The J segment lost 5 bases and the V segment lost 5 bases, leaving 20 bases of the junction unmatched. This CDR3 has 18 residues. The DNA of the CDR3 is TGTGCCAGCAGTAGCAGGGCAAAAGGGCTAGCGGGTACCAACGAGCAGTACTTC. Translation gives CASSSRAKGLAGTNEQYF. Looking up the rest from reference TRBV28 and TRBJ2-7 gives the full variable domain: DVKVTQSSRYLVKRTGEKVFLECVQDMDHENMFWYRQDPGLGLRLIYFSYDVKMKEKGDIPEGYSVSREKKERFSLILESASTNQTSMYLCASSSRAKGLAGTNEQYFGPGTRLTVT.

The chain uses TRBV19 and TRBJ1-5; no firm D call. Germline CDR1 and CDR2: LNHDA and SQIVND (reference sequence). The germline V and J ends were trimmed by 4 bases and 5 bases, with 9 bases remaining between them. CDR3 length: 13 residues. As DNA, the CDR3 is TGTGCCAGTAGTAGTACCTGGGATCAGCCCCAGCATTTT. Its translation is CASSSTWDQPQHF.

CDR3 residues: CAIRGVNEQFF. The CDR3 region has the DNA TGTGCCATCAGGGGCGTGAATGAGCAGTTCTTC. The J gene is TRBJ2-1, the V gene TRBV10-3; D unresolved. V was pared by 6 bases and J by 7 bases, with 7 bases between. The CDR3 has 11 amino acids. The germline V gene has CDR1 ENHRY and CDR2 SYGVKD.

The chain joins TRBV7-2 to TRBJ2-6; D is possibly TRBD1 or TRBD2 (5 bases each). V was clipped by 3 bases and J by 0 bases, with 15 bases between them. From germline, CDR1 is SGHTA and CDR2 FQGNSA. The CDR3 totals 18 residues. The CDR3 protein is CASSFRDAMSSGANVLTF. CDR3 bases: TGTGCCAGCAGCTTCCGGGACGCAATGAGCTCTGGGGCCAACGTCCTGACTTTC.

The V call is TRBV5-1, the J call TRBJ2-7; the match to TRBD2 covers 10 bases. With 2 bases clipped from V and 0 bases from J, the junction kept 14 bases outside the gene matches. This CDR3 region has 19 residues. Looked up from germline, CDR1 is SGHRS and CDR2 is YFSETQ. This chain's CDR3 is CASSFDATRTSGNSYEQYF. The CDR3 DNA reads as TGCGCCAGCAGCTTCGATGCCACTCGTACTAGCGGGAACTCCTACGAGCAGTACTTC. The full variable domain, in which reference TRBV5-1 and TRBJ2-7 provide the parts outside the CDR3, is KAGVTQTPRYLIKTRGQQVTLSCSPISGHRSVSWYQQTPGQGLQFLFEYFSETQRNKGNFPGRFSGRQFSNSRSEMNVSTLELGDSALYLCASSFDATRTSGNSYEQYFGPGTRLTVT.

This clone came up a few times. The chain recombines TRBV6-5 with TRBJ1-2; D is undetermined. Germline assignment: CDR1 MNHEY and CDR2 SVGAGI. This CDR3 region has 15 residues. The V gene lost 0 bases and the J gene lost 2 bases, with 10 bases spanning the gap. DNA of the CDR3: TGTGCCAGCAGTTACTCGGCCAGTACAAACTATGGCTACACCTTC. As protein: CASSYSASTNYGYTF.

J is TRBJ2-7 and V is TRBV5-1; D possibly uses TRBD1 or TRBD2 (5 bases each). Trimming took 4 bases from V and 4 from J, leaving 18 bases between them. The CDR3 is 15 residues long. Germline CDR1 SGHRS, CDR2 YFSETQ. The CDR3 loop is CASSPGTTVGYEQYF. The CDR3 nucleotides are TGCGCCAGCAGCCCCGGGACCACGGTTGGGTACGAGCAGTACTTC.

CDR3 nucleotide sequence: TGTGCCAGCAGCTTAGTGGGGGTTGAGGGCACTGAAGCTTTCTTT. Amino acid sequence: CASSLVGVEGTEAFF. The chain uses TRBV7-8 and TRBJ1-1; possibly TRBD1 for D (5 bases). V gave up 1 base and J gave up 4 bases, with 13 bases separating them. The CDR3 has 15 residues. From germline, CDR1 is SGHVS and CDR2 FQNEAQ.

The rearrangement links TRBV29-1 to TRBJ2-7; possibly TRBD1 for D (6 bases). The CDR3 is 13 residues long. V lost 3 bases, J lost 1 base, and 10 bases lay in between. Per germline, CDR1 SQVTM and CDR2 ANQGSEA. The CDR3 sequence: CSVEWTASYEQYF. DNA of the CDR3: TGCAGCGTTGAGTGGACAGCTTCCTACGAGCAGTACTTC.